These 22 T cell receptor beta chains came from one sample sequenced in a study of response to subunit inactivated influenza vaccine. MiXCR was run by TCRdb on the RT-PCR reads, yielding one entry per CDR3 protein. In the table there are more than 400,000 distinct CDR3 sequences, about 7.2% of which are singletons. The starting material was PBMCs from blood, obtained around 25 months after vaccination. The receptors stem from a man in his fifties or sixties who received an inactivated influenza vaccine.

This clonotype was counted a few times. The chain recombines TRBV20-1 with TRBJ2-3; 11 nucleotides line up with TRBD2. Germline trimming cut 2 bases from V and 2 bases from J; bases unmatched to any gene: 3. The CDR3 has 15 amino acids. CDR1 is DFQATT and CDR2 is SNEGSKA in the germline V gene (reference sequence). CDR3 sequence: CSARPSGRTTDTQYF. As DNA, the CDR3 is TGCAGTGCTAGACCTAGCGGGAGGACCACAGATACGCAGTATTTT.

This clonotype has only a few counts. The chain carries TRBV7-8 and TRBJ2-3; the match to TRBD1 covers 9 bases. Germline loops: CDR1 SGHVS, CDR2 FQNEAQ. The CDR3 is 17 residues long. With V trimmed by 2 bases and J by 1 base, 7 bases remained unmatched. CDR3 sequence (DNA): TGTGCCAGCAGCTTATTGGGACAGGGTTTGGGCACAGATACGCAGTATTTT. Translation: CASSLLGQGLGTDTQYF.

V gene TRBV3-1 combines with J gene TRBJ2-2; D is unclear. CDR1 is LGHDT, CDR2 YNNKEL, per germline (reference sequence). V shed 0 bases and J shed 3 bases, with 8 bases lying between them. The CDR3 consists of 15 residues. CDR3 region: CASSQEASYTGELFF. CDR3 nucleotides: TGTGCCAGCAGCCAAGAAGCCTCCTACACCGGGGAGCTGTTTTTT.

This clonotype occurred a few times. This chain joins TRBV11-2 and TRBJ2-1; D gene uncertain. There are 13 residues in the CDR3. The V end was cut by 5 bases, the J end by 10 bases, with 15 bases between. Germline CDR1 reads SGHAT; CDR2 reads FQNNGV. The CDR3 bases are TGTGCCAGCAGCCCCGACGGACCCCTGGAGCAGTTCTTC. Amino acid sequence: CASSPDGPLEQFF.

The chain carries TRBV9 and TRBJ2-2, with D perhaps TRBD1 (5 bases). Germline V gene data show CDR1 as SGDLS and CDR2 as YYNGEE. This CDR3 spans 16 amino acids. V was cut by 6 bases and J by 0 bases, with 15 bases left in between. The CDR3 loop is CASTRDRIANTGELFF. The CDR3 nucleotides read TGTGCCAGCACTCGAGACAGAATAGCGAACACCGGGGAGCTGTTTTTT.

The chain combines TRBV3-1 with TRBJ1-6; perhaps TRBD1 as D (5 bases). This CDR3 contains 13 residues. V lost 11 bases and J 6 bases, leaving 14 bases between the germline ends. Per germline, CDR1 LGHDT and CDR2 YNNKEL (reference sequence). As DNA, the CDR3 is TGTGCCTGCCGTGCAGGGACTAATTCACCCCTCCACTTT. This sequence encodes CACRAGTNSPLHF.

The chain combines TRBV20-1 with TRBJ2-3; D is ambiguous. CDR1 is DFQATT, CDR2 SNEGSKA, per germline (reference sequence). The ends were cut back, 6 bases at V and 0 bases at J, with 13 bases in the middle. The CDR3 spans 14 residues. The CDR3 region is CSADGHTSTDTQYF. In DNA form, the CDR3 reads TGCAGTGCCGACGGGCACACTAGCACAGATACGCAGTATTTT.

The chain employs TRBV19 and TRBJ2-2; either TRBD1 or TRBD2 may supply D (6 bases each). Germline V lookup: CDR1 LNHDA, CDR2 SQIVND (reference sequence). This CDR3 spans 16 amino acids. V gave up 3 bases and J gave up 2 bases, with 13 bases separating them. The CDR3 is CASSIWGAENTGELFF. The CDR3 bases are TGTGCCAGTAGTATTTGGGGGGCGGAAAACACCGGGGAGCTGTTTTTT.

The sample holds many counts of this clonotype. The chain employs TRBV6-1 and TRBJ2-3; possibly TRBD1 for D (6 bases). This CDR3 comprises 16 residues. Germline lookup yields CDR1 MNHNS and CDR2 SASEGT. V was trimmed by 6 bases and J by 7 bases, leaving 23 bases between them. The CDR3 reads CASRDLTGFLSNTQYF. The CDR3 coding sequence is TGTGCCAGCAGGGATTTAACAGGGTTTCTTTCTAATACGCAGTATTTT.

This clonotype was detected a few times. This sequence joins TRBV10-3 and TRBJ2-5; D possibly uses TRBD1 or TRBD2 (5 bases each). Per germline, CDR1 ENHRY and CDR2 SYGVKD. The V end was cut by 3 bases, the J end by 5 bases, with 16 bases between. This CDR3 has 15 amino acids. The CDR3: CAISDRGPTVETQYF. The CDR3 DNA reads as TGTGCCATCAGTGACCGGGGACCAACGGTGGAGACCCAGTACTTC.

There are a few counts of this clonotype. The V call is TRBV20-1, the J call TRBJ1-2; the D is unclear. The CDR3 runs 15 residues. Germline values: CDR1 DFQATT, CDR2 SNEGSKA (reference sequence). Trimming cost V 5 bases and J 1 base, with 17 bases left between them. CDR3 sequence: CSARRETGINYGYTF. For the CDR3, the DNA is TGCAGTGCTCGACGGGAGACGGGGATTAACTATGGCTACACCTTC.

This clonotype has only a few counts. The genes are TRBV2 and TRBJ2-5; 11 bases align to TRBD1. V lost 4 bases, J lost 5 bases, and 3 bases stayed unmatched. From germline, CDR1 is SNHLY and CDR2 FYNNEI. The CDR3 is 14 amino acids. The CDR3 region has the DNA TGTGCCAGCAGTGGGACAGGGGGCTGGGAGACCCAGTACTTC. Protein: CASSGTGGWETQYF.

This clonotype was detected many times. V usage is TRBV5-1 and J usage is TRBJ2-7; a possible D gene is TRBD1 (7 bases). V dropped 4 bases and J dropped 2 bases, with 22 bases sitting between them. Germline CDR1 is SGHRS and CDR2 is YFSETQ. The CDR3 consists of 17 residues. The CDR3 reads CASSLRLDRRETYEQYF. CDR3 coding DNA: TGCGCCAGCAGCCTCCGTTTGGACAGGAGGGAAACCTACGAGCAGTACTTC.

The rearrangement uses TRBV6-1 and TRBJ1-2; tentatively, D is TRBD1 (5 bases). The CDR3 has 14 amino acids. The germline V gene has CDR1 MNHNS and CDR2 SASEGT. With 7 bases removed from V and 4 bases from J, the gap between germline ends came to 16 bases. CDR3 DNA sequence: TGTGCCAGCACTCCGGGGGTCTCGGGCTATGGCTACACCTTC. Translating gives CASTPGVSGYGYTF.

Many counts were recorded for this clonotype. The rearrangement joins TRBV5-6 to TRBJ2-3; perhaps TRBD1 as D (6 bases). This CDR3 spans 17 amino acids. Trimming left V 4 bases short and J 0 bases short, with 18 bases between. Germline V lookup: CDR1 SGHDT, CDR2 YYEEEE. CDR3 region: CASSRLDSTISTDTQYF. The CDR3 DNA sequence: TGTGCCAGCAGCCGATTGGACAGCACAATTAGCACAGATACGCAGTATTTT.

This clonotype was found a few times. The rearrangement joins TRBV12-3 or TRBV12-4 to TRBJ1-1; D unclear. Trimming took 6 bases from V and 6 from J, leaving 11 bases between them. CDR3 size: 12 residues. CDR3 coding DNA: TGTGCCAGCAGCCTGCCGGGGTCTGAAGCTTTCTTT. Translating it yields CASSLPGSEAFF.

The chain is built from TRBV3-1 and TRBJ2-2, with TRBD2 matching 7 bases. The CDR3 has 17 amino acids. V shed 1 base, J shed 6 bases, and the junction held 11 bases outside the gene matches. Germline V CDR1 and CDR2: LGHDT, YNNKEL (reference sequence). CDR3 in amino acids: CASSQGSGKMSAGELFF. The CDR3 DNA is TGTGCCAGCAGCCAAGGGAGCGGGAAAATGTCGGCCGGGGAGCTGTTTTTT.

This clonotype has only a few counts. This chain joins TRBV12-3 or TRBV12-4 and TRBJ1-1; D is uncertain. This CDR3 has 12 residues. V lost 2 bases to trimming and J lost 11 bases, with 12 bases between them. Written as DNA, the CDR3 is TGTGCCAGCAGTTTAATCACACCCGGGGCTTTCTTT. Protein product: CASSLITPGAFF.

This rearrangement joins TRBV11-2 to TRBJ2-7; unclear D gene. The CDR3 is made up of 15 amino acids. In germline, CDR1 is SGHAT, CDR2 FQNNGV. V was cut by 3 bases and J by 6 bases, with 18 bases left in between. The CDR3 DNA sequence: TGTGCCAGCAGCTTCCAATTGGGCATACTGGGCGAGCAGTACTTC. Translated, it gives CASSFQLGILGEQYF.

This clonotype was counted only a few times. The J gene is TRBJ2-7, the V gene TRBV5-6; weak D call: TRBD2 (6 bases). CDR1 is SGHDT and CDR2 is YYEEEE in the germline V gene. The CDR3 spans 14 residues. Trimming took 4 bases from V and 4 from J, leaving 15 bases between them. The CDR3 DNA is TGTGCCAGCAGCCCCCGAAGTGGGGGGTACGAGCAGTACTTC. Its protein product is CASSPRSGGYEQYF.

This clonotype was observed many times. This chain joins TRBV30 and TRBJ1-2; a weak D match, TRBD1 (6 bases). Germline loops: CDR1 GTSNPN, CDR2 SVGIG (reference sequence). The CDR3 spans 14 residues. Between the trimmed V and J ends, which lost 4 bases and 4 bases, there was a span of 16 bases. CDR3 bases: TGTGCCTGGACTCGGGGGGGGCGCGGCTATGGCTACACCTTC. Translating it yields CAWTRGGRGYGYTF.

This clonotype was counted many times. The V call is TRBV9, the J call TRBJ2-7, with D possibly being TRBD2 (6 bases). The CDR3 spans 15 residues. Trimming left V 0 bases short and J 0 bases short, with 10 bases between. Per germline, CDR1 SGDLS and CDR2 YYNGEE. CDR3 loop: CASSVGSGSSYEQYF. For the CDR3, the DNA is TGTGCCAGCAGCGTAGGTAGCGGCAGCTCCTACGAGCAGTACTTC.